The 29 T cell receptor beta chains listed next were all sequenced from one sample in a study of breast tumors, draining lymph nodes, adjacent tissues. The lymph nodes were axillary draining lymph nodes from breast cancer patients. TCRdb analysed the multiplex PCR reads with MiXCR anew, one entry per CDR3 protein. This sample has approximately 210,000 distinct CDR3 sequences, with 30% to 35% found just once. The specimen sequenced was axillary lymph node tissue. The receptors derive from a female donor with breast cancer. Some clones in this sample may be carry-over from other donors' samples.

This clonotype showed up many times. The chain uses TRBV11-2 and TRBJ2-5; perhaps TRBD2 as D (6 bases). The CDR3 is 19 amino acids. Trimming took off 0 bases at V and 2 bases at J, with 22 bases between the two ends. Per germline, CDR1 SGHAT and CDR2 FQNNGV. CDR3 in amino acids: CASSLDWGVAQKPQETQYF. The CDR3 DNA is TGTGCCAGCAGCTTAGATTGGGGGGTGGCACAAAAGCCTCAAGAGACCCAGTACTTC.

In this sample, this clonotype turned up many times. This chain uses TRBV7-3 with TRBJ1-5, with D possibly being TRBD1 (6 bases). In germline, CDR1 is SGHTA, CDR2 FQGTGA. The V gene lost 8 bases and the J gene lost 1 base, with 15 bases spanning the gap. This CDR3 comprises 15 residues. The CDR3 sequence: CASLSGGGSNQPQHF. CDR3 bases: TGTGCCAGCCTTAGTGGGGGGGGCAGCAATCAGCCCCAGCATTTT.

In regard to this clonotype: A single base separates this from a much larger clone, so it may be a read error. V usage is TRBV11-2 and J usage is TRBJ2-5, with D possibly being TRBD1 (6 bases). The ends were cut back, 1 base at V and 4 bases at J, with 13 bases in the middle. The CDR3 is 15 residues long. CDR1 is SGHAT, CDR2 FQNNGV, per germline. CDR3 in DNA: TGTGCCAGCAGCTTAGTATTGGGGGCATTAGAGACCCAGTACTTC. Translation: CASSLVLGALETQYF.

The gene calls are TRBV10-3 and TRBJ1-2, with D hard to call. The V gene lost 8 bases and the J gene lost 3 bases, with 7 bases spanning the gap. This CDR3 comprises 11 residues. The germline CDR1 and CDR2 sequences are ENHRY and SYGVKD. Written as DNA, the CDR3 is TGTGCCATCTTGGAGGACTATGGCTACACCTTC. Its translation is CAILEDYGYTF.

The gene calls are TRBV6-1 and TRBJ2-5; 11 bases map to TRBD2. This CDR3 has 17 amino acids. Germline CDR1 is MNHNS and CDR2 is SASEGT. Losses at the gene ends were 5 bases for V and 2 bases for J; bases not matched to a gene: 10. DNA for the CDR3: TGTGCCAGCAGTCAGATACTAGCGGGGGACCCACAAGAGACCCAGTACTTC. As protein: CASSQILAGDPQETQYF.

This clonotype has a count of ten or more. This CDR3 is CAISTSSGPVGNTIYF. CDR3 coding DNA: TGTGCCATCAGCACCTCATCGGGGCCGGTCGGAAACACCATATATTTT. The genes are TRBV10-3 and TRBJ1-3; maybe TRBD1 (5 bases). CDR3 length: 16 residues. V was trimmed by 6 bases and J by 4 bases, leaving 19 bases between them. Germline CDR1 and CDR2: ENHRY and SYGVKD.

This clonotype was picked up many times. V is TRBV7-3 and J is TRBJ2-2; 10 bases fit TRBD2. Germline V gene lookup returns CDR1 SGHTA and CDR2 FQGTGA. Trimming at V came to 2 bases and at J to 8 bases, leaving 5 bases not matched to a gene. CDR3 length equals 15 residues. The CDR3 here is CASSLSSSGRGELFF. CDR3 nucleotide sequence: TGTGCCAGCAGCTTATCGTCTAGCGGGAGAGGGGAGCTGTTTTTT. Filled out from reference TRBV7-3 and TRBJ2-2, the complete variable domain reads GAGVSQTPSNKVTEKGKYVELRCDPISGHTALYWYRQSLGQGPEFLIYFQGTGAADDSGLPNDRFFAVRPEGSVSTLKIQRTERGDSAVYLCASSLSSSGRGELFFGEGSRLTVL.

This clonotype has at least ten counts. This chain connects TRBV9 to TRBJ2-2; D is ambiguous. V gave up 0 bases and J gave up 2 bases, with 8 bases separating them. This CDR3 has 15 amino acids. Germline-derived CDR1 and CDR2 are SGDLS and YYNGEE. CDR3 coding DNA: TGTGCCAGCAGCGTAGGTTGGGAAAACACCGGGGAGCTGTTTTTT. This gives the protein CASSVGWENTGELFF.

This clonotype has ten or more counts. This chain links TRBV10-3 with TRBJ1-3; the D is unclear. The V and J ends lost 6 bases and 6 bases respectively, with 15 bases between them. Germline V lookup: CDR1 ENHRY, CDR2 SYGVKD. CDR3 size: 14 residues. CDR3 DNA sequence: TGTGCCATCAGATCCCAGAAGGAGAAAAACACCATATATTTT. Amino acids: CAIRSQKEKNTIYF.

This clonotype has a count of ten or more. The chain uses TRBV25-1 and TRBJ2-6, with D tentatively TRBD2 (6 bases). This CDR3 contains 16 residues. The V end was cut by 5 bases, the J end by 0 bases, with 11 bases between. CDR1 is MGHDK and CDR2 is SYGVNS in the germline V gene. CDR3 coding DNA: TGTGCCAGCAGTAAGGGACTGAACTCTGGGGCCAACGTCCTGACTTTC. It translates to CASSKGLNSGANVLTF.

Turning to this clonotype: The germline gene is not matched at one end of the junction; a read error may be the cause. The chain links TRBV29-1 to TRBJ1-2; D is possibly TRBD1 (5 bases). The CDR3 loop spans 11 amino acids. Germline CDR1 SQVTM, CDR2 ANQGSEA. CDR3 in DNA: TGCAGCACGGAACCAGGGTCGGGCTTCCCCTTC. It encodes CSTEPGSGFPF.

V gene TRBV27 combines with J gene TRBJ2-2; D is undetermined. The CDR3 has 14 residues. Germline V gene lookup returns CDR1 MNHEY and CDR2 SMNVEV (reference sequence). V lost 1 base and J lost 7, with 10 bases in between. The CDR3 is CASSLLFGIGELFF. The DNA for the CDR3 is TGTGCCAGCAGTTTATTATTCGGCATCGGGGAGCTGTTTTTT.

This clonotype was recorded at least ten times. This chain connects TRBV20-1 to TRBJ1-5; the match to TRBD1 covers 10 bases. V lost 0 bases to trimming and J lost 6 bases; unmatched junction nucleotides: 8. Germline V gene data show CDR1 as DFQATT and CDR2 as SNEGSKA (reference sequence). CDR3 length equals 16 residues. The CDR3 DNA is TGCAGTGCTAGAGAGTACGGGACAGGGGATGGTCAGCCCCAGCATTTT. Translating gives CSAREYGTGDGQPQHF.

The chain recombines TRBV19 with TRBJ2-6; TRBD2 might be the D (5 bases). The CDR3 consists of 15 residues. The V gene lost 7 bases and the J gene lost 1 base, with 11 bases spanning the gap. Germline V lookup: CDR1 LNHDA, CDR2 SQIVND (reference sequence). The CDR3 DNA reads TGTGCCAGTACCATCGGGGAGTCTGGGGCCAACGTCCTGACTTTC. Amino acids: CASTIGESGANVLTF.

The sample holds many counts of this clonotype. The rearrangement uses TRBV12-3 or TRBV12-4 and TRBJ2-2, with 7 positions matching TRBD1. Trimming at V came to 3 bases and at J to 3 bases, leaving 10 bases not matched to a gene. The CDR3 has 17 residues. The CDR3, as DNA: TGTGCCAGCAGTTTCTGGCTCGGTCAGGGGGACACCGGGGAGCTGTTTTTT. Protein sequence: CASSFWLGQGDTGELFF.

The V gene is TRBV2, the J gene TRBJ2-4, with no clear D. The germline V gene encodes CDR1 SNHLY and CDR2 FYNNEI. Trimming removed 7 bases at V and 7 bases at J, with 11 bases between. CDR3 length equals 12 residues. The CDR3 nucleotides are TGTGCCAGCACCAGAGCCCGGAACATTCAGTACTTC. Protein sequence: CASTRARNIQYF.

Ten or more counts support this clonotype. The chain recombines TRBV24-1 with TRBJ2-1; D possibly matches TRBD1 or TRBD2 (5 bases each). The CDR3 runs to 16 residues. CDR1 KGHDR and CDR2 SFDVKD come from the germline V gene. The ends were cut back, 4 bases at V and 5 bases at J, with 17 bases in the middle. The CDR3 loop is CATSEPGSPKHNEQFF. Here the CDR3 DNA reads TGTGCCACCAGTGAACCAGGGAGTCCTAAACACAATGAGCAGTTCTTC.

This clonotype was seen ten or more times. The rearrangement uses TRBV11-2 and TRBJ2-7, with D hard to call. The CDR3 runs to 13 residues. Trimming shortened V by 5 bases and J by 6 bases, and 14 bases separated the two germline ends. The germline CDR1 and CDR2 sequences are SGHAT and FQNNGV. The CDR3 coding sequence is TGTGCCAGCAGCCAAATTCTAGGGTTCGAGCAGTACTTC. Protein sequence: CASSQILGFEQYF.

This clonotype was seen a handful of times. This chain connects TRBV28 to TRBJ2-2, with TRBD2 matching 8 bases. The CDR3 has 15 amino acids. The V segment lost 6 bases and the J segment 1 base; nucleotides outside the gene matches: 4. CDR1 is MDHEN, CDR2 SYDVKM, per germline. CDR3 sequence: CASRVAGMNTGELFF. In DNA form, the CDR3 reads TGTGCCAGCAGGGTAGCGGGAATGAACACCGGGGAGCTGTTTTTT.

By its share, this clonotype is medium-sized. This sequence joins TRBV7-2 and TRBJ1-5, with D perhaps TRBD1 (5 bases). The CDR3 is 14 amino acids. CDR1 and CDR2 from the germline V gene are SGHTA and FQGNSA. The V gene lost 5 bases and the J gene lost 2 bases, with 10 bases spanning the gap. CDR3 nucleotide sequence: TGTGCCAGCAGCAACGGGGGGGGCAATCAGCCCCAGCATTTT. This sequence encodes CASSNGGGNQPQHF.

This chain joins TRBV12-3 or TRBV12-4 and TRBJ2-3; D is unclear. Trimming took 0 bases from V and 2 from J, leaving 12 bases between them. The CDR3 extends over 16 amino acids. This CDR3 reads CASSLAGLPSTDTQYF. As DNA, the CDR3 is TGTGCCAGCAGTTTAGCTGGGTTACCCTCCACAGATACGCAGTATTTT.

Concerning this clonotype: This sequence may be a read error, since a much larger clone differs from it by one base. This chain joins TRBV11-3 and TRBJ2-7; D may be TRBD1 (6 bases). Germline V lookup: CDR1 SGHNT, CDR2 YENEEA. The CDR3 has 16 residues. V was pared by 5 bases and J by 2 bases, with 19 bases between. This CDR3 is CASSLYLRGSTYEQYF. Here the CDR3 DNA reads TGTGCCAGCAGCCTATACCTCAGGGGATCTACCTACGAGCAGTACTTC.

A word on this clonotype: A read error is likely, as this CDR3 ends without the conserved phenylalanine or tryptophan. CDR3 protein: CASSLLSGGAEQYL. The CDR3 nucleotides are TGTGCCAGCAGTTTACTGTCAGGTGGGGCCGAGCAGTACCTC. The V call is TRBV12-3 or TRBV12-4, the J call TRBJ2-7; possibly TRBD1 for D (5 bases). There are 14 residues in the CDR3. Deletions cut 2 bases from V and 6 bases from J, with 14 bases between.

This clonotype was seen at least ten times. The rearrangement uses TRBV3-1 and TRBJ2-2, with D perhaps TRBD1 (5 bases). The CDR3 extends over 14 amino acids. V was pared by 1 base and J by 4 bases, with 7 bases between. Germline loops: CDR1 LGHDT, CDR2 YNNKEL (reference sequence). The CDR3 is CASSQGQGTGELFF. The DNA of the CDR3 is TGTGCCAGCAGCCAAGGGCAGGGCACCGGGGAGCTGTTTTTT.

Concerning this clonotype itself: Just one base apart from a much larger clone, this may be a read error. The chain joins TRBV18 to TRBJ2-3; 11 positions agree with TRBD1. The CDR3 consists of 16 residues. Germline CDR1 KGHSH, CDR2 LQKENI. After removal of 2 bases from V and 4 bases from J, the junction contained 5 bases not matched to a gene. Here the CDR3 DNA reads TGTGCCAGCTCACCAGCCGGGACAGGGGGGTCAGATACGCAGTATTTT. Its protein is CASSPAGTGGSDTQYF.

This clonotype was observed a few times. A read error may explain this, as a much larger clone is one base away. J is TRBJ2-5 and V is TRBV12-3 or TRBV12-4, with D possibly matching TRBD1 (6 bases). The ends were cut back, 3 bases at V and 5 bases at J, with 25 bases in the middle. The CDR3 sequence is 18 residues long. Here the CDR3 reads CASSFRGGSAGSGETQYF. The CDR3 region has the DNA TGTGCCAGCAGTTTCCGTGGGGGCTCGGCAGGGTCAGGGGAGACCCAGTACTTC.

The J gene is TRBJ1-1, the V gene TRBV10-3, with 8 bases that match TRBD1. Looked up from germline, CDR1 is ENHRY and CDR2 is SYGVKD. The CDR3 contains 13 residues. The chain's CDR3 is CVTRRGQDTEAFF. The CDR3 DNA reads TGTGTCACCCGCAGGGGGCAGGACACTGAAGCTTTCTTT.

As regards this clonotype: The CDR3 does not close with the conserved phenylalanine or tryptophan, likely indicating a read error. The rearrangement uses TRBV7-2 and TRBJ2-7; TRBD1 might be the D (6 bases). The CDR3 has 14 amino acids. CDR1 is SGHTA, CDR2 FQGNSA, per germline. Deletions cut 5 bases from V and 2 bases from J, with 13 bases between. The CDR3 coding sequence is TGTGCCAGCAGCCGGGACATAATCACCTACGAGCAGTACCTC. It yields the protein CASSRDIITYEQYL.

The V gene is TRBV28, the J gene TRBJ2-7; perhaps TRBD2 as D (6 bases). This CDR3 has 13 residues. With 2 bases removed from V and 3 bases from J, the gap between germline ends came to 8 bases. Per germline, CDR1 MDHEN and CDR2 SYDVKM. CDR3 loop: CASSLGTDYEQYF. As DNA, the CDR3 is TGTGCCAGCAGTTTAGGGACTGACTACGAGCAGTACTTC. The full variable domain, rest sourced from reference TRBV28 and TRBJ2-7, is DVKVTQSSRYLVKRTGEKVFLECVQDMDHENMFWYRQDPGLGLRLIYFSYDVKMKEKGDIPEGYSVSREKKERFSLILESASTNQTSMYLCASSLGTDYEQYFGPGTRLTVT.